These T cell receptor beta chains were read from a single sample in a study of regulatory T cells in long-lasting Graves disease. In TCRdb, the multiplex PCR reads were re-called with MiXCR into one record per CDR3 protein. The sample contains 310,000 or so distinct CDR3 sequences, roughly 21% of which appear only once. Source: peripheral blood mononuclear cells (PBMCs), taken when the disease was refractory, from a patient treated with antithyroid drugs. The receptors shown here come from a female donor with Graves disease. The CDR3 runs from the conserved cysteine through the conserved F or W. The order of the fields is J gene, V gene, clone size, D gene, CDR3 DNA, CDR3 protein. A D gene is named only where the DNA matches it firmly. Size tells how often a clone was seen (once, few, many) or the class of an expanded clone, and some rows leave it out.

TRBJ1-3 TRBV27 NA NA TGTGCCAGCAGTTTTTCCTCGTCCACCTCTGGAAACACCATATATTTT CASSFSSSTSGNTIYF
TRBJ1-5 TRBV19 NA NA TGTGCCAGTAGTGTCAGGGGATGGGAAAGTCAGCCCCAGCATTTT CASSVRGWESQPQHF
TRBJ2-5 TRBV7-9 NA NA TGTGCCAGCAGCTTTGGGGGCATGGTGCAAGAGACCCAGTACTTC CASSFGGMVQETQYF
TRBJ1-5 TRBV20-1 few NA TGCAGTGCTAGAGCCGGGGTCGGCAATCAGCCCCAGCATTTT CSARAGVGNQPQHF
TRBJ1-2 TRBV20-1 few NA TGCAGTGCTCCCCCGAGCGTCTATGGCTACACCTTC CSAPPSVYGYTF
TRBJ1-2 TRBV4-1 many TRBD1 TGTGCCAGCAGTCAGGGGGGATCCTATGGCTACACCTTC CASSQGGSYGYTF
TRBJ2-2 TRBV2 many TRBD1 TGTGCCAGCAGTGAGGAGATTGACAGGGCGAACACCGGGGAGCTGTTTTTT CASSEEIDRANTGELFF
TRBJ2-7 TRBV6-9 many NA TGTGCCAGCGAGTCATTAGAAGGTTACGAGCAGTACTTC CASESLEGYEQYF
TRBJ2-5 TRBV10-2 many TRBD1 TGTGCCAGCAGTGAACAGGGGGCTGGAGAGACCCAGTACTTC CASSEQGAGETQYF
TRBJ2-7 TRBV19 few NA TGTGCCAGTAGTAACCAGGGGAAGGGCTCCTACGAGCAGTACTTC CASSNQGKGSYEQYF
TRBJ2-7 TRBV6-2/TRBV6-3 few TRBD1 TGTGCCAGCAGAAAGACAGGGGTGCCGGACGAGCAGTACTTC CASRKTGVPDEQYF
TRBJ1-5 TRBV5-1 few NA TGCGCCAGCAGCTTGGAGATAAATCAGCCCCAGCATTTT CASSLEINQPQHF
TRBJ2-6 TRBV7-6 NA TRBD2 TGTGCCAGCAGCCCCCGAGCTGGCGGGAGCCCCTCTGGGGCCAACGTCCTGACTTTC CASSPRAGGSPSGANVLTF
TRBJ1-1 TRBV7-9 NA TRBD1 TGTGCCAGCAGCTTAGCGGACAGGGTGAGGAACACTGAAGCTTTCTTT CASSLADRVRNTEAFF
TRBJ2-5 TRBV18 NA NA TGTGCCAGCTCACTTCATCCGGGGGCCCAAGAGACCCAGTACTTC CASSLHPGAQETQYF
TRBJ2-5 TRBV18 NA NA TGTGCCAGCCCTCGACAAGAGACCCAGTACTTC CASPRQETQYF